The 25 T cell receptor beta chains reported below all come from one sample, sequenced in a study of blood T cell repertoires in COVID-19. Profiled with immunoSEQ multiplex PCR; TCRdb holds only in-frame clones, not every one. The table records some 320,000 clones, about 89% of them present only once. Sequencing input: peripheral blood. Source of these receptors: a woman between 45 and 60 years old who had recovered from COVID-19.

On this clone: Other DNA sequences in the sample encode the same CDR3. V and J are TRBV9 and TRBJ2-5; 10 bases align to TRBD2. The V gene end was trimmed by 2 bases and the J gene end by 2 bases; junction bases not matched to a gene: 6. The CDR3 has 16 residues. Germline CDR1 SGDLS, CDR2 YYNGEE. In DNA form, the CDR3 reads TGTGCCAGCAGCGTGGGGGCTAGCGGGGGACAAGAGACCCAGTACTTC. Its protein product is CASSVGASGGQETQYF.

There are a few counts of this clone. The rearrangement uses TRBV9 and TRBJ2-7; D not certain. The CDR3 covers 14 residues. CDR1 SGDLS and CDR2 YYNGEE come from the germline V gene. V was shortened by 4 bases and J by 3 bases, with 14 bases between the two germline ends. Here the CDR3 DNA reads TGTGCCAGCAGCCCCCCAACAGAAATCTACGAGCAGTACTTC. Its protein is CASSPPTEIYEQYF.

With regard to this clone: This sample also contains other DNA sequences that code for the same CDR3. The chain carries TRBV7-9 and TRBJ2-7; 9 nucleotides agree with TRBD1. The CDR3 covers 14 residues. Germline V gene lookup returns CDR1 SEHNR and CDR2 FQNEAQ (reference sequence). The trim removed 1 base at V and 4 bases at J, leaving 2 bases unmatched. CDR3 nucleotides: TGTGCCAGCAGCTTAGGAGGACAGGGGTACGAGCAGTACTTC. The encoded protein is CASSLGGQGYEQYF.

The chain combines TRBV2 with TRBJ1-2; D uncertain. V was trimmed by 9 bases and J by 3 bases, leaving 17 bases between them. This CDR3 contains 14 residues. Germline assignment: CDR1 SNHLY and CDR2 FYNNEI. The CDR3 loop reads CASTREARYYGYTF. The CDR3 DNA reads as TGTGCCAGTACCCGCGAGGCGAGATACTATGGCTACACCTTC.

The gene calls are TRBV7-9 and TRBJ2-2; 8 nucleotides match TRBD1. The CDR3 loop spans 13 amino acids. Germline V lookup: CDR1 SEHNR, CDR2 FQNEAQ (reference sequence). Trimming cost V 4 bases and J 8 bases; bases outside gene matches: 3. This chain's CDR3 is CASSSRDRGELFF. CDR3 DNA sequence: TGTGCCAGCAGCTCCCGGGACAGGGGGGAGCTGTTTTTT.

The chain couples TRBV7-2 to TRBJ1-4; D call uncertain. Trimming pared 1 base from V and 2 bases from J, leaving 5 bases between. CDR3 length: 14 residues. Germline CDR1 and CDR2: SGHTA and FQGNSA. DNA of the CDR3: TGTGCCAGCAGCTTAGACGGGACTAATGAAAAACTGTTTTTT. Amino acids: CASSLDGTNEKLFF. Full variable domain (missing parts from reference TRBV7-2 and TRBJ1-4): GAGVSQSPSNKVTEKGKDVELRCDPISGHTALYWYRQSLGQGLEFLIYFQGNSAPDKSGLPSDRFSAERTGGSVSTLTIQRTQQEDSAVYLCASSLDGTNEKLFFGSGTQLSVL.

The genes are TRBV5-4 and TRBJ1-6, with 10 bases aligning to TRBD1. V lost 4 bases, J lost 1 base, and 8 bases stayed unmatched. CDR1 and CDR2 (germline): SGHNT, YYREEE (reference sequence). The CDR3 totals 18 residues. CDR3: CASSLRTGGRSYNSPLHF. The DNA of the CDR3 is TGTGCCAGCAGCCTCCGGACAGGGGGGCGGTCCTATAATTCACCCCTCCACTTT.

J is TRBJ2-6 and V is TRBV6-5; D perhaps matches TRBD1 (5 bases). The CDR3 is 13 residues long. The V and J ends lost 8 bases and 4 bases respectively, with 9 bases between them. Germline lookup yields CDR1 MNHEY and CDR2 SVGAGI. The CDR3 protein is CASQGSGANVLTF. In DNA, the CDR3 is TGTGCCAGCCAGGGTTCCGGGGCCAACGTCCTGACTTTC.

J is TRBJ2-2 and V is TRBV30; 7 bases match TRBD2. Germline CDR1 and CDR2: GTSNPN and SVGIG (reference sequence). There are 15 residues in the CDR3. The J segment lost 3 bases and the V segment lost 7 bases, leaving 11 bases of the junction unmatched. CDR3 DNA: TGTGCCTTTTGGGCCGGGACTATGGACACCGGGGAGCTGTTTTTT. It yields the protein CAFWAGTMDTGELFF.

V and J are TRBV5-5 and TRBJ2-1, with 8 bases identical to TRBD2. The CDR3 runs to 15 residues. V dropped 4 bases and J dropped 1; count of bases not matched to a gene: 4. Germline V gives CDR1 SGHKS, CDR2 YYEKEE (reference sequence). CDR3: CASSQERGSYNEQFF. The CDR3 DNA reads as TGTGCCAGCAGCCAAGAGCGGGGGTCCTACAATGAGCAGTTCTTC.

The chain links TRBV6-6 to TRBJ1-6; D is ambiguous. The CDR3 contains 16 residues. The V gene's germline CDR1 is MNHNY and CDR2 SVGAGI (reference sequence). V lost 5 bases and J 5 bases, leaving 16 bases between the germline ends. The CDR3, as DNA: TGTGCCAGCAGTCCCGCCGCAGGCCTCGATAATTCACCCCTCCACTTT. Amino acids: CASSPAAGLDNSPLHF.

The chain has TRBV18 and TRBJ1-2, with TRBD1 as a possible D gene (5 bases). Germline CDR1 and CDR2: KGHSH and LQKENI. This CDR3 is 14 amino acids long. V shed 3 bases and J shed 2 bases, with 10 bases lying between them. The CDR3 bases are TGTGCCAGCTCACCGTCCAGGGAAAACTATGGCTACACCTTC. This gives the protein CASSPSRENYGYTF.

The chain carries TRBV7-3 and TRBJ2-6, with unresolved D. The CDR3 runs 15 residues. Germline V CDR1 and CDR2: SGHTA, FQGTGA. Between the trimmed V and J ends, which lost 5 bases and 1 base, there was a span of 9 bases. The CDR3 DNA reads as TGTGCCAGCAGCCCGATACTTTCTGGGGCCAACGTCCTGACTTTC. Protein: CASSPILSGANVLTF.

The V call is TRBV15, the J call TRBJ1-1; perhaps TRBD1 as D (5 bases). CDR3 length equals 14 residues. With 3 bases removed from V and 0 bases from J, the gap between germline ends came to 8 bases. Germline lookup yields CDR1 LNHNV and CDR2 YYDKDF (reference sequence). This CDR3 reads CATSREGMNTEAFF. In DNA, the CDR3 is TGTGCCACCAGCAGGGAGGGGATGAACACTGAAGCTTTCTTT.

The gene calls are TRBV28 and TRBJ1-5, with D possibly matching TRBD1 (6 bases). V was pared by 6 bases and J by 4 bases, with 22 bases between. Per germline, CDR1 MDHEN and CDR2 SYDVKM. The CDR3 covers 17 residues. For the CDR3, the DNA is TGTGCCAGCAGCCCCACCGTGAACAGGGTCAGAAATCAGCCCCAGCATTTT. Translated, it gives CASSPTVNRVRNQPQHF.

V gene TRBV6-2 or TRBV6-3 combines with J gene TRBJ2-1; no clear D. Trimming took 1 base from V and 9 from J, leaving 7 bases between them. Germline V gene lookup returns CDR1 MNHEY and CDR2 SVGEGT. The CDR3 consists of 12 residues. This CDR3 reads CASSYYMAEQFF. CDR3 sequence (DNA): TGTGCCAGCAGTTACTATATGGCTGAGCAGTTCTTC.

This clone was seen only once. DNA of the CDR3: TGTGCCAGCAGCGTAGGGACATATAACACCGGGGAGCTGTTTTTT. Amino acid sequence: CASSVGTYNTGELFF. This rearrangement joins TRBV9 to TRBJ2-2, with a possible D match to TRBD1 (5 bases). Germline V gives CDR1 SGDLS, CDR2 YYNGEE. Deletions cut 0 bases from V and 2 bases from J, with 8 bases between. CDR3 length equals 15 residues. Filled out from reference TRBV9 and TRBJ2-2, the complete variable domain reads DSGVTQTPKHLITATGQRVTLRCSPRSGDLSVYWYQQSLDQGLQFLIQYYNGEERAKGNILERFSAQQFPDLHSELNLSSLELGDSALYFCASSVGTYNTGELFFGEGSRLTVL.

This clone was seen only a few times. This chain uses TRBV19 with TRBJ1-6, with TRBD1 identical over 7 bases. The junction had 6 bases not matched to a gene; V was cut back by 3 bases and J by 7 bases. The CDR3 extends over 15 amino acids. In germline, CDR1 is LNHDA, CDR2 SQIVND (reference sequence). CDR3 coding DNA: TGTGCCAGTAGTATTGAGGGGGCTCCGAATTCACCCCTCCACTTT. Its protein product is CASSIEGAPNSPLHF.

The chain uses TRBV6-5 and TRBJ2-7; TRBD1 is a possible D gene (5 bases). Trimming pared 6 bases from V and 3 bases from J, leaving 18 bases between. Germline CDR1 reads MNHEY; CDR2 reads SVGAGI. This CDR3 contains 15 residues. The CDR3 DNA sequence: TGTGCCAGCAGAAACCAAGACAGTTCGGGCTACGAGCAGTACTTC. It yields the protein CASRNQDSSGYEQYF.

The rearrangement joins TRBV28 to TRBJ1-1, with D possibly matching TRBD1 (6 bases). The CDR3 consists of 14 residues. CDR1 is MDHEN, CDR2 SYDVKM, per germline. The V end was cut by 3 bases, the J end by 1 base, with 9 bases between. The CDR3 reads CASSFSRGNTEAFF. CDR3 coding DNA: TGTGCCAGCAGTTTCTCCAGGGGGAACACTGAAGCTTTCTTT.

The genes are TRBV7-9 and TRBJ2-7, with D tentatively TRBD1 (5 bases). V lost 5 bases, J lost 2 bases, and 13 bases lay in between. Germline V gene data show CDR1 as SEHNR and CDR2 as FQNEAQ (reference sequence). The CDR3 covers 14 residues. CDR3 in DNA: TGTGCCAGCAGCCCCCTCCCGGACACCTACGAGCAGTACTTC. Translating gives CASSPLPDTYEQYF.

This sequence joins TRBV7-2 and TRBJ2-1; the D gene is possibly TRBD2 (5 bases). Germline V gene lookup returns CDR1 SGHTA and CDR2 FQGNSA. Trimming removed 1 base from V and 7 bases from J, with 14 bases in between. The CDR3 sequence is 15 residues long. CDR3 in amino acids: CASSLVGSSGNEQFF. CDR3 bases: TGTGCCAGCAGCTTAGTAGGCTCCTCGGGAAATGAGCAGTTCTTC.

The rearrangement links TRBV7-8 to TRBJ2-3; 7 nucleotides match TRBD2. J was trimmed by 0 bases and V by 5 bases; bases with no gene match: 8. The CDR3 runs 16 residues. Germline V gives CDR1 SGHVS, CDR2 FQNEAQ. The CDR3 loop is CASSPLAGVSTDTQYF. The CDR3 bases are TGTGCCAGCAGCCCTTTGGCGGGGGTAAGCACAGATACGCAGTATTTT.

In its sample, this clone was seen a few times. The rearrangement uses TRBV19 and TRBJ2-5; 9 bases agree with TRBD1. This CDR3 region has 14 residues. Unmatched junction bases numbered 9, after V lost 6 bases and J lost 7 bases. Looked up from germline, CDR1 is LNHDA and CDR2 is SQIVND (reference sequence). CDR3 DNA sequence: TGTGCCAGTAGGGAGGGGACAGGGTTGGGGACCCAGTACTTC. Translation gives CASREGTGLGTQYF. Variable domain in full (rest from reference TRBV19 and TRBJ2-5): DGGITQSPKYLFRKEGQNVTLSCEQNLNHDAMYWYRQDPGQGLRLIYYSQIVNDFQKGDIAEGYSVSREKKESFPLTVTSAQKNPTAFYLCASREGTGLGTQYFGPGTRLLVL.

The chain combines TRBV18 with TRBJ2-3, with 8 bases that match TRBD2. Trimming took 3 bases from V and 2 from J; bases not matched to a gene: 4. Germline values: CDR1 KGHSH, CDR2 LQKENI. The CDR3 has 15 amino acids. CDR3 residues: CASSPVAGLTDTQYF. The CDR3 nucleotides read TGTGCCAGCTCACCGGTAGCGGGACTCACAGATACGCAGTATTTT.